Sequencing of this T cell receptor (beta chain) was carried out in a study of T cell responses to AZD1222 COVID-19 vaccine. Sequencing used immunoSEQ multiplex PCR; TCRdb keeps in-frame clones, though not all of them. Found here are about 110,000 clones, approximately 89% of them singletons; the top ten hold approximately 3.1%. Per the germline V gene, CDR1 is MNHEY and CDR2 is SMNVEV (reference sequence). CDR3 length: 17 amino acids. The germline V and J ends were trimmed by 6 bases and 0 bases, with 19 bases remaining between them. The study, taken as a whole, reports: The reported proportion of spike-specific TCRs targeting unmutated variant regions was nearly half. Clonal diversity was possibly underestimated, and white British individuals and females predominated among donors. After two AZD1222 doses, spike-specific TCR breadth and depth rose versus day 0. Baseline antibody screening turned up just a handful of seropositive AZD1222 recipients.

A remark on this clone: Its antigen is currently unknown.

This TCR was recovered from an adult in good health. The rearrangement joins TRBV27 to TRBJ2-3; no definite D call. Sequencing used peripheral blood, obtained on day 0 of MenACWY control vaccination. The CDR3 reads CASRRNGVLHSTDTQYF. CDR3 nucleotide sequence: TGTGCCAGCAGAAGGAATGGGGTTTTACACAGCACAGATACGCAGTATTTT.